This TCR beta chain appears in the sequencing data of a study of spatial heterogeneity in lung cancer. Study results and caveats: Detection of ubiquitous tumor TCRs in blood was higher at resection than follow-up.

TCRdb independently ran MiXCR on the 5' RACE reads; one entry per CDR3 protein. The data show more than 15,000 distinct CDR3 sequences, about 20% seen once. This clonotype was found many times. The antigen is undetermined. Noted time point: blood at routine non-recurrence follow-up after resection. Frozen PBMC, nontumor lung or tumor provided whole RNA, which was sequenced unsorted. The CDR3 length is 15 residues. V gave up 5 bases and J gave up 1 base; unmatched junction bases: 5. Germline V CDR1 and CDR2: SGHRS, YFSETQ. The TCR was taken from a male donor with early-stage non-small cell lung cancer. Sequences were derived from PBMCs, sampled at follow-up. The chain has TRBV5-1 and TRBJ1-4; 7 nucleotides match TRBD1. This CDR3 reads CASSSQGGTNEKLFF. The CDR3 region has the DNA TGCGCCAGCAGTTCCCAGGGGGGAACTAATGAAAAACTGTTTTTT.